The 3 T cell receptor beta chains reported below all come from one sample, sequenced in a study of shared clonotypes between healthy human individuals. This table comes from immunoSEQ multiplex PCR, and its TCRdb copy is limited to in-frame clones, with some not included. The data show around 600,000 clones, around 97% seen once. The sequenced material came from naive CD4+ T cells sorted from blood. Subset indicated: CD45RA+ positively selected. Receptors were obtained from a woman under 40 in good health.

The chain recombines TRBV30 with TRBJ1-4; TRBD1 is a possible D gene (6 bases). The germline V gene has CDR1 GTSNPN and CDR2 SVGIG (reference sequence). V shed 1 base and J shed 7 bases, with 10 bases lying between them. The CDR3 runs 13 residues. The CDR3 sequence is CAWSDRVGEKLFF. CDR3 sequence (DNA): TGTGCCTGGAGTGACAGGGTGGGTGAAAAACTGTTTTTT. The full variable domain, its missing parts supplied by reference TRBV30 and TRBJ1-4, is SQTIHQWPATLVQPVGSPLSLECTVEGTSNPNLYWYRQAAGRGLQLLFYSVGIGQISSEVPQNLSASRPQDRQFILSSKKLLLSDSGFYLCAWSDRVGEKLFFGSGTQLSVL.

The genes are TRBV6-1 and TRBJ1-2; 8 bases are a match to TRBD1. The germline V gene encodes CDR1 MNHNS and CDR2 SASEGT. This CDR3 comprises 14 residues. The J segment lost 4 bases and the V segment lost 6 bases, leaving 7 bases of the junction unmatched. The CDR3 sequence: CASRESGGAYGYTF. The CDR3 nucleotides read TGTGCCAGCAGAGAGTCAGGGGGCGCCTATGGCTACACCTTC.

The rearrangement joins TRBV6-1 to TRBJ2-5, with TRBD1 matching 7 bases. The V segment lost 3 bases and the J segment 5 bases; nucleotides outside the gene matches: 12. CDR3 length equals 16 residues. The germline gives CDR1 MNHNS, CDR2 SASEGT. The CDR3 protein is CASSDRPGTVRETQYF. DNA of the CDR3: TGTGCCAGCAGTGACCGCCCGGGGACAGTTAGGGAGACCCAGTACTTC.